This TCR beta chain was obtained from a study of control samples from healthy donors and cancer patients (dated by TCRdb to the early 2020s). Clipping removes 5 bases from V and 3 bases from J, with 9 as the unmatched junction base count. The germline V gene supplies CDR1 MDHEN and CDR2 SYDVKM. Taken from cysteine to phenylalanine, the CDR3 has 15 residues. The read is trimmed to its CDR3 DNA, 45 bases read in frame from base 1. Libraries were made using the immunoSEQ multiplex PCR assay. TCRdb's version of the immuneACCESS table is confined to in-frame rearrangements and falls short of the full clone set. An unresolved V gene accounts for under half of the shortfall where checked; the remainder is of unknown origin. The sample data list 100,000 to 150,000 clones, and over 80% of these were observed just once. The ten largest clones take up less than 2.5% of the sample. On this clone: Its binding antigen is unknown. One base away there is no much larger clone; base qualities are not given.

This chain joins TRBV28 to TRBJ2-7; 8 bases in between match TRBD1. The receptor comes from a woman in her fifties or sixties in good health. Sequencing was carried out using blood. This receptor carries the CDR3 CASSPPGQANYEQYF. Read as DNA, the sequence is TGTGCCAGCAGTCCTCCGGGACAGGCGAACTACGAGCAGTACTTC.